The 5 T cell receptor beta chains reported below all come from one sample, sequenced in a study of blood T cell repertoires in COVID-19. The assay was immunoSEQ multiplex PCR, and TCRdb's table has in-frame clones only and misses some. The table has 200,000 to 250,000 clones, 83% seen once. Sequencing was carried out using peripheral blood. Receptors originate from a woman in her thirties with COVID-19, enrolled during active disease.

Of note for this clone: An end of the junction differs from the germline gene, which may be a read error. CDR3 in amino acids: CASSKPEKLGF. The CDR3 DNA reads TGTGCCAGCAGTAAACCAGAAAAACTAGGATTC. The chain is built from TRBV6-4 and TRBJ2-7, with a possible D match to TRBD2 (5 bases). This CDR3 is 11 amino acids long. CDR1 is MRHNA and CDR2 is SNTAGT in the germline V gene.

The rearrangement links TRBV6-2 or TRBV6-3 to TRBJ2-2; 7 bases map to TRBD2. The germline gives CDR1 MNHEY, CDR2 SVGEGT. Losses at the gene ends were 2 bases for V and 4 bases for J; bases not matched to a gene: 7. The CDR3 is made up of 16 amino acids. CDR3: CASSYPTGGSTGELFF. The CDR3 DNA sequence: TGTGCCAGCAGTTACCCGACTGGCGGGAGCACCGGGGAGCTGTTTTTT.

The genes are TRBV4-2 and TRBJ2-1; 7 nucleotides agree with TRBD2. CDR1 is LGHNA, CDR2 YNFKEQ, per germline. Trimming at V came to 3 bases and at J to 2 bases, leaving 13 bases not matched to a gene. This CDR3 comprises 18 residues. CDR3 nucleotides: TGTGCCAGCAGCCAGGTTGCGGGAGTGGGGGAGGCCTACAATGAGCAGTTCTTC. As protein: CASSQVAGVGEAYNEQFF.

V is TRBV7-3 and J is TRBJ2-2; 9 bases align to TRBD1. Germline V gene sequence: CDR1 SGHTA, CDR2 FQGTGA. The CDR3 runs 16 residues. The V and J ends lost 5 bases and 1 base, in that order; junction bases with no gene match: 5. CDR3 sequence reads: CASSGAGQGNTGELFF. DNA of the CDR3: TGTGCCAGCAGCGGAGCGGGACAGGGGAACACCGGGGAGCTGTTTTTT.

Only a few counts were recorded for this clone. V gene TRBV5-4 combines with J gene TRBJ2-1, with 9 bases aligning to TRBD2. The CDR3 runs to 16 residues. Per germline, CDR1 SGHNT and CDR2 YYREEE (reference sequence). Trimming took 4 bases from V and 2 from J; bases not matched to a gene: 7. CDR3 coding DNA: TGTGCCAGCAGCCGAGCGGGAGGCCCTACCTACAATGAGCAGTTCTTC. Its translation is CASSRAGGPTYNEQFF. The complete variable domain, with remaining parts taken from reference TRBV5-4 and TRBJ2-1, reads ETGVTQSPTHLIKTRGQQVTLRCSSQSGHNTVSWYQQALGQGPQFIFQYYREEENGRGNFPPRFSGLQFPNYSSELNVNALELDDSALYLCASSRAGGPTYNEQFFGPGTRLTVL.